This T cell receptor beta chain was recorded in a study of blood T cell repertoires in COVID-19 (dated by TCRdb to the early 2020s). Notes on the research overall: Samples covering the acute and convalescent phases of COVID-19 were provided by collaborators in the United States, Italy and Spain. A freely available public database, intended as a resource for researchers studying the immune response to SARS-CoV-2, is where the repertoires were released. The samples were drawn from two sources: the first 160 participants of the ongoing ImmuneRACE study, and 1,000 to 1,500 subjects contributed by 6 global collaborators. Sample metadata almost always included a de-identified subject ID, COVID-19 status, age in years and sex. Subjects who had been exposed to COVID-19, were actively infected with it, or had recovered from it provided the deeply sampled blood TCRbeta repertoires that made up the dataset. HLA class I and class II types, where available, came from metadata supplied by the sample provider rather than from assay-based typing. The prospective study material was composed of cDNA or gDNA derived from T cells, B-cell-depleted T cells, or PBMCs. The investigation overall reported the following: The quantity of clinical and demographic metadata differed by source and by participant and was supplied without curation.

TCRbeta CDR3 regions were amplified from genomic DNA by means of the immunoSEQ Assay, a bias-controlled multiplex PCR. The authors' pipeline ran thus. Within the assay, amplification of reference gene primers was used to estimate how many nucleated cells each sample contained. Sequence reads were collapsed and filtered to measure the absolute abundance of every unique TCRbeta CDR3 rearrangement. For each sample, productive Simpson clonality was calculated as the square root of Simpson's diversity index across productive rearrangements. TCRdb retrieved this table from immuneACCESS and kept in-frame rearrangements only. Not all clones are present; in checked studies, unresolved V genes account for under half, and no reason is known for the remainder. V and J calls and clone size follow that table, whereas D and trimming were derived from the DNA. A total of some 250,000 clones appear in this sample, 88% of them only once. The top ten clones comprise 0.99% of the sample.

A second Seattle source provided samples from volunteer blood donors who had recovered from COVID-19. Whole blood was collected in K2EDTA tubes by collaborating institutions according to the institutions' own protocols. For TCRbeta analysis, collaborators shipped samples as frozen whole blood, isolated PBMCs, or DNA extracted from either of those sample types. The CDR3 sequence holds 10 residues, the cysteine and phenylalanine included. Only CDR3 DNA is held: 30 bases, read in frame from base 1. Relative to germline, V is 5 bases shorter and J is 11 bases shorter, with 12 bases between their ends. Via the germline V gene (reference sequence), CDR1 is DFQATT and CDR2 SNEGSKA. Details on this clone: Its antigen specificity is not known. No base qualities exist here, and no much larger clone lies one base off it.

This TCR was recovered from a woman in her thirties or forties who had recovered from COVID-19. The sequenced material came from peripheral blood. The chain joins TRBV20-1 to TRBJ1-1; the best D guess is TRBD1, with 5 bases matching. The DNA reads TGCAGTGCTCCGGCGGGGCGGGCTTTCTTT. Its protein reads: CSAPAGRAFF.